This TCR beta chain was obtained from a study of monozygotic twins with inflammatory bowel disease (dated by TCRdb to between 2018 and 2021). A note on the overall study: The full study comprised some 30 monozygotic twin pairs: nine German pairs (four IBD-concordant, five IBD-discordant) and 19 IBD-discordant Danish pairs. Each individual had, on average, about 151 000 unique TCRalpha sequences and 181 000 unique TCRbeta sequences available for analysis. The search for disease-associated traits relied mainly on comparing, within discordant pairs, IBD patients with their genetically identical healthy co-twins.

General conclusions and limits of the study: Differing immunosuppressive treatments among patients may have added background noise and inter-individual variability to the repertoires. The results gave no support for a single strong signal or clonotype linked to IBD. IBD patients shared fewer clonotypes with other individuals than healthy twins did, most markedly in patients showing signs of disease activity. Concordant and discordant twins showed no difference in repertoire similarity, possibly because of limited statistical power. Distinction between different T cell subtypes could not be achieved in the analysis. Measured by the inverse Simpson index, TCRbeta repertoire diversity was lower in IBD patients than in their healthy co-twins.

To note about this clonotype: Which antigen it targets is not known.

From each donor, an approximately 2.5 ml peripheral blood sample was drawn into PAXgene tubes and stored at -80 degrees C. Without any T cell sorting, total RNA was extracted from whole blood using the PAXgene blood miRNA kit on an automated QIAcube. Peripheral blood from monozygotic twin pairs concordant or discordant for inflammatory bowel disease was subjected to deep TCRalpha and TCRbeta repertoire profiling with unique molecular barcoding. Smoking habits were recorded for all twin pairs, with individuals classified as current, former or never smokers. Including cysteine and phenylalanine, the CDR3 has 15 amino acids. Only the protein sequence is given. The library was prepared using 5' RACE. Preparation of each TCR library used roughly 3.5 ug of total RNA. cDNA was synthesized with SMARTScribe reverse transcriptase in eight separate reactions per sample. During cDNA synthesis, template switching introduced unique molecular identifiers that contained a 6-nucleotide sample barcode. Amplification of TCRalpha and TCRbeta cDNA involved two nested PCRs of approximately 16 and 10 cycles, and each PCR was followed by bead purification. Before amplification, the cDNA was treated with uracil DNA-glycosylase and purified using the QIAquick PCR purification kit. The second PCR added Illumina TruSeq-compatible adapters along with sample-specific barcodes. Library quality and concentration were assessed using TapeStation and Qubit, and approximately 5 ng of each library was pooled. Sequencing of the pooled libraries was done on an Illumina HiSeq2500 single-index Rapid Run using custom sequencing primers and 2 x 100 bp reads. From the authors' description of their analysis: MiGEC version 1.2.6 was used for UMI-based consensus assembly to correct PCR and sequencing errors. MiXCR version 2.1.1 was used for V(D)J alignment, clonotype assembly and CDR3 extraction. To normalise gene usage, clonotype sharing and MAIT/NKT TCR abundance, the analysis used the top 1000, 10 000 and 20 000 clonotypes per sample. Diversity was computed as the inverse Simpson index with the vegan R package after downsampling to 27 000 UMIs. Statistical testing used paired Mann-Whitney U tests on the discordant twin pairs and applied Benjamini-Hochberg correction for multiple testing. Following TCRdb reprocessing, every CDR3 protein sequence forms one entry, and DNA is not provided. TCRdb, rather than the study authors, made the V and J calls. This sample's records show under 150,000 distinct CDR3 sequences. 2% to 2.5% of the sample comes from the top ten.

This TCR derives from a human donor with ulcerative colitis or Crohn's disease, or a healthy co-twin of an affected twin (not recorded which). The receptor chain draws on TRBV12-3 or TRBV12-4 and TRBJ1-2; as DNA is missing, the TRBD1 call by TCRdb cannot be tested. The sample taken for sequencing was blood. The CDR3 loop reads CASSPLSQGAGGYTF.